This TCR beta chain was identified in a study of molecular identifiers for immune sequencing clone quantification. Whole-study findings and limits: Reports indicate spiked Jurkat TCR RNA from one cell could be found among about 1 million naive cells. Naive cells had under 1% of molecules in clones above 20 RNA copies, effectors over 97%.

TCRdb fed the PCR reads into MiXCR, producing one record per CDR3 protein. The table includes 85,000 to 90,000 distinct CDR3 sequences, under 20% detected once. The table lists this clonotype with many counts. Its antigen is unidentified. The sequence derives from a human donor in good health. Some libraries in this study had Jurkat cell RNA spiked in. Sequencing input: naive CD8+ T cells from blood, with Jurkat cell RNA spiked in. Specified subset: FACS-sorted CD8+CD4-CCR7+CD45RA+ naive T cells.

CDR3 sequence (DNA): TGTGCCACCAGTGAGGCCGGGGAGCTGTTTTTT. It codes for CATSEAGELFF. The chain combines TRBV24-1 with TRBJ2-2; no clear D. Germline CDR1 and CDR2: KGHDR and SFDVKD. Trimming took 4 bases from V and 6 from J, leaving 2 bases between them. This CDR3 is built from 11 residues.